This TCR beta chain stems from a study of T cells in Graves' hyperthyroidism and ophthalmopathy. Study results and limitations: In the analysis, a 13 V-J model separated ophthalmopathy from stable hyperthyroidism.

The CDR3 runs to 16 residues. Amplified TCR beta CDR3 regions came from RNA transcripts. The HTBI primer set drove a first-round RT-PCR of the TCR CDR3. MiXCR, applied by TCRdb to the multiplex PCR reads, yields one record per CDR3 protein. The table has some 800,000 distinct CDR3 sequences, 38% seen once; the top ten hold approximately 8.7%. Stability of Graves' hyperthyroidism was defined as absent ophthalmopathy progression within 18 months. Around 10 ml fresh peripheral blood yielded the PBMCs. Details on this clonotype: Its antigen is as yet unknown. One end of the junction is discordant with germline, which a read error may explain.

The source is a man between 18 and 35 years old with Graves' hyperthyroidism. What was sequenced was blood. This chain connects TRBV12-3 or TRBV12-4 to TRBJ1-1, with 9 bases that match TRBD1. The CDR3: CASSRDREAMNTEALF. The DNA for the CDR3 is TGTGCCAGCAGTCGGGACAGGGAAGCAATGAACACTGAAGCTCTCTTT.